This T cell receptor (beta chain) originates from a study of CDR3 diversity in severe acne. This CDR3 is built from 16 residues. Per germline, CDR1 DFQATT and CDR2 SNEGSKA (reference sequence). V lost 0 bases, J lost 9 bases, and 10 bases stayed unmatched. TCRdb re-analysed the PCR reads in MiXCR, keeping a single row per CDR3 protein. The repertoire consists of 79,000 or so distinct CDR3 sequences, with around 54% occurring once and the leading ten covering 11%. The receptor was isolated from a male donor with severe acne vulgaris. The sequenced sample consisted of blood. The chain joins TRBV20-1 to TRBJ1-6; 8 nucleotides line up with TRBD1. The CDR3 loop is CSARDPDDRGISPLHF. CDR3 sequence (DNA): TGCAGTGCTAGAGACCCCGATGACAGGGGCATTTCACCCCTCCACTTT.